This TCR beta chain was captured by sequencing in a study of blood T cell repertoires in COVID-19. At the level of the study: Donors in the United States, Italy and Spain gave samples during acute or convalescent COVID-19. T cells, B-cell-depleted T cells, or PBMCs provided the cDNA or gDNA that served as material.

Per the authors' pipeline: Cell counts per sample came from amplifying reference gene primers. Assay used: immunoSEQ multiplex PCR; TCRdb lists only in-frame clones, some missing. V and J calls and clone size are as listed in that table; D and trimming were resolved from the DNA. This sample yields tens of thousands of clones, of which about nine tenths are seen a single time; approximately 12% belongs to the top ten. V was clipped by 4 bases and J by 7 bases, with 17 bases between them. The CDR3 is 14 amino acids. The germline V gene has CDR1 MGHRA and CDR2 YSYEKL. The J gene is TRBJ2-7, the V gene TRBV4-1, with D possibly TRBD2 on 5 matching bases. This clonotype was sampled from a human donor in a cohort sampled during active COVID-19. The specimen sequenced was peripheral blood. The CDR3 nucleotides are TGCGCCAGCAGCCCCCCGGACGTCGGCGGGGAGCAGTACTTC. Encoded protein: CASSPPDVGGEQYF.